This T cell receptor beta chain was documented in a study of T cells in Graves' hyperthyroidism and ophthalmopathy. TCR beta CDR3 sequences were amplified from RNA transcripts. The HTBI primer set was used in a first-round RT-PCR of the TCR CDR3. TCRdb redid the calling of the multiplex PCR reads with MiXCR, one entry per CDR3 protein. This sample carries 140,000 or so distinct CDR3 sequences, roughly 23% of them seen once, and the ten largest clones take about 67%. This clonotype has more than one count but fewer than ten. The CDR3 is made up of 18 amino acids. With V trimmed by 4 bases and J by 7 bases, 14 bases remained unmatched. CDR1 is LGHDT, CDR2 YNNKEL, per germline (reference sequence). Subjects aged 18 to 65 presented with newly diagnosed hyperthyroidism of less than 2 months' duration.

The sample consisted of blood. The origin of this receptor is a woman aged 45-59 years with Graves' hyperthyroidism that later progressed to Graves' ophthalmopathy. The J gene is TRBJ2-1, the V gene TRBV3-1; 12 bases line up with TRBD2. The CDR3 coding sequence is TGTGCCAGCAGCCCGTCTCCCCCCGCCCTAGCGGGAGGGAATGAGCAGTTCTTC. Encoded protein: CASSPSPPALAGGNEQFF.